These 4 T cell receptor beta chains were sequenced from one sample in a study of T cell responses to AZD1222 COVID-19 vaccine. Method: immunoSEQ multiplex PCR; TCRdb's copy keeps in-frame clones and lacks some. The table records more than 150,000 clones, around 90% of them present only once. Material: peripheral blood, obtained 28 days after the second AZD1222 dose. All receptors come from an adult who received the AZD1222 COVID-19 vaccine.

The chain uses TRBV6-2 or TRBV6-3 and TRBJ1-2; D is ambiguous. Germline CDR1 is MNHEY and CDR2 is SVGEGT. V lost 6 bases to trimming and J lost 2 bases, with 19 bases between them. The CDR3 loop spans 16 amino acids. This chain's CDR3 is CASSRLMTTNNYGYTF. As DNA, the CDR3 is TGTGCCAGCAGCCGGTTGATGACGACAAACAACTATGGCTACACCTTC.

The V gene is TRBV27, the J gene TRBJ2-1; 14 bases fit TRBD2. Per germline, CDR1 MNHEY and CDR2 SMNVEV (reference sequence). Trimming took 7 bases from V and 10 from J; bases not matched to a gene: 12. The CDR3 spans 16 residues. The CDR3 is CASTRGTSGRIGEQFF. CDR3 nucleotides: TGTGCCAGCACCCGAGGGACTAGCGGGAGAATAGGGGAGCAGTTCTTC.

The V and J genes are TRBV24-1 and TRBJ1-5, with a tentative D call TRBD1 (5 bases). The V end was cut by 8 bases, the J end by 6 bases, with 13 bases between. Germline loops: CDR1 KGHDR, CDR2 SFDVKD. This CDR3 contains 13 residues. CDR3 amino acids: CATTPRRGQPQHF. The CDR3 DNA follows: TGTGCCACCACCCCGCGGAGGGGTCAGCCCCAGCATTTT.

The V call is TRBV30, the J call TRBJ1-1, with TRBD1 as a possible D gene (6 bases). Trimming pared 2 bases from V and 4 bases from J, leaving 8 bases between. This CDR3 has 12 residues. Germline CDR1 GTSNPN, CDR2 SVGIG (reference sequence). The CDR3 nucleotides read TGTGCCTGGAGTCCACAGGGCACTGAAGCTTTCTTT. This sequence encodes CAWSPQGTEAFF.